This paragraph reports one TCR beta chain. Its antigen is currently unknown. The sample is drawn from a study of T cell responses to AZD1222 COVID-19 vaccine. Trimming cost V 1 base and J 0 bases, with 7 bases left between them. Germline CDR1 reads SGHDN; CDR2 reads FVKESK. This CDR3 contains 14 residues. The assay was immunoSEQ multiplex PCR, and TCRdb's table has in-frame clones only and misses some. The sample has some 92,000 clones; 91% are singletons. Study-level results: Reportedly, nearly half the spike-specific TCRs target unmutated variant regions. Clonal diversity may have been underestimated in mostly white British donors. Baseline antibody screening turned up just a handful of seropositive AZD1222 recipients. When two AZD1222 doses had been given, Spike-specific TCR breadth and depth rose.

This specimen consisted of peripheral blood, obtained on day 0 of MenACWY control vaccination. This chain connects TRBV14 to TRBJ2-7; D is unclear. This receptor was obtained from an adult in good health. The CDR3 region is CASSQVRSSYEQYF. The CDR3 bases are TGTGCCAGCAGCCAAGTCCGTAGCTCCTACGAGCAGTACTTC.